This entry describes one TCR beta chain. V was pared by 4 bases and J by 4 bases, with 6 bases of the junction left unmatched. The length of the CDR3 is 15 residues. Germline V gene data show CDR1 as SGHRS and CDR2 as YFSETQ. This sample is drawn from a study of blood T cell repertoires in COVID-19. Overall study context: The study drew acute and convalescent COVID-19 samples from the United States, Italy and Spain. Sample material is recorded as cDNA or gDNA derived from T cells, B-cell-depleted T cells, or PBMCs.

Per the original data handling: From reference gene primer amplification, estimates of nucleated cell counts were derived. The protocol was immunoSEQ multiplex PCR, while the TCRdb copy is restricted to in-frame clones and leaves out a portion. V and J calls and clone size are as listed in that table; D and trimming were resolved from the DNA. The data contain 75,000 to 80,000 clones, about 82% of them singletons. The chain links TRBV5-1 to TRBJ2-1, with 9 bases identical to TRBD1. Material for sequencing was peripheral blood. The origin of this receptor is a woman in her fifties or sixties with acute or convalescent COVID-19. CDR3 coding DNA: TGCGCCAGCAGCCGGGGCGGACAGGGGTACAATGAGCAGTTCTTC. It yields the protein CASSRGGQGYNEQFF.